The 13 T cell receptor beta chains below were found in one sample sequenced in a study of blood T cell repertoires in COVID-19. The repertoire was sequenced with immunoSEQ multiplex PCR; TCRdb's copy has only in-frame clones and lacks some. Of about 170,000 clones listed, approximately 90% are singletons. Input material: peripheral blood. These receptors came from a man aged 18 to 35 with COVID-19, enrolled during active disease.

This clone was recorded once. The chain uses TRBV7-9 and TRBJ1-1; D might be TRBD1 (5 bases). V was pared by 1 base and J by 5 bases, with 14 bases between. The CDR3 totals 15 residues. The germline V gene encodes CDR1 SEHNR and CDR2 FQNEAQ (reference sequence). The DNA for the CDR3 is TGTGCCAGCAGCTTAGATGTGCAGGGAAAGACTGAAGCTTTCTTT. Its translation: CASSLDVQGKTEAFF.

V and J are TRBV27 and TRBJ2-1; 9 bases are a match to TRBD2. From germline, CDR1 is MNHEY and CDR2 SMNVEV (reference sequence). This CDR3 contains 16 residues. V lost 6 bases, J lost 6 bases, and 12 bases stayed unmatched. The CDR3 is CASRAGGGRAGNEQFF. CDR3 nucleotide sequence: TGTGCCAGCAGGGCTGGGGGCGGGAGGGCCGGCAATGAGCAGTTCTTC.

The chain has TRBV27 and TRBJ1-5; D possibly corresponds to TRBD1 (5 bases). Per the germline V gene, CDR1 is MNHEY and CDR2 is SMNVEV (reference sequence). This CDR3 is 13 amino acids long. V lost 1 base, J lost 9 bases, and 10 bases lay in between. The CDR3 protein is CASSLYSGGPQHF. CDR3 in DNA: TGTGCCAGCAGTTTATACAGCGGGGGGCCCCAGCATTTT.

The rearrangement joins TRBV10-2 to TRBJ2-1, with 9 bases fitting TRBD2. Germline CDR1 and CDR2: WSHSY and SAAADI. V lost 8 bases, J lost 10 bases, and 9 bases stayed unmatched. The CDR3 runs to 13 residues. CDR3 sequence: CASSGLARREQFF. The CDR3 DNA follows: TGCGCCAGCTCCGGACTAGCGAGAAGGGAGCAGTTCTTC.

This chain joins TRBV18 and TRBJ2-3; tentatively, D is TRBD2 (6 bases). In germline, CDR1 is KGHSH, CDR2 LQKENI. V lost 2 bases, J lost 1 base, and 19 bases lay in between. CDR3 size: 18 residues. DNA of the CDR3: TGTGCCAGCTCACCAATCTCCAGACTAGTAGGGGGCACAGATACGCAGTATTTT. Protein: CASSPISRLVGGTDTQYF.

V gene TRBV9 combines with J gene TRBJ1-2; no firm D call. The CDR3 spans 14 residues. The V end lost 1 base, the J end lost 0 bases, and 7 bases lay between the germline ends. Germline CDR1 SGDLS, CDR2 YYNGEE. The CDR3 region has the DNA TGTGCCAGCAGCGTAAGTTCAGCTAACTATGGCTACACCTTC. This sequence encodes CASSVSSANYGYTF.

The rearrangement joins TRBV9 to TRBJ1-5, with D possibly matching TRBD1 (6 bases). V gave up 4 bases and J gave up 4 bases, with 18 bases separating them. The CDR3 consists of 16 residues. CDR1 is SGDLS, CDR2 YYNGEE, per germline. Written as DNA, the CDR3 is TGTGCCAGCAGCCATCACAGACAAGGACAGAATCAGCCCCAGCATTTT. It translates to CASSHHRQGQNQPQHF.

The chain combines TRBV28 with TRBJ2-1, with 9 bases identical to TRBD2. This CDR3 region has 16 residues. CDR1 is MDHEN and CDR2 is SYDVKM in the germline V gene. The ends lost 5 bases at V and 8 bases at J; junction bases unmatched: 13. The CDR3, as DNA: TGTGCCAGCAGTCCCGAGACTAGCGGATATGACGATGAGCAGTTCTTC. Amino acid sequence: CASSPETSGYDDEQFF.

The genes are TRBV19 and TRBJ2-2, with D perhaps TRBD2 (6 bases). CDR3 length equals 14 residues. Germline assignment: CDR1 LNHDA and CDR2 SQIVND (reference sequence). The V end lost 3 bases, the J end lost 6 bases, and 11 bases lay between the germline ends. This CDR3 is CASSMVAGSGELFF. For the CDR3, the DNA is TGTGCCAGTAGTATGGTTGCGGGATCCGGGGAGCTGTTTTTT.

This clone was counted a few times. The CDR3 is CATKGQLNTEAFF. In DNA form, the CDR3 reads TGTGCCACCAAGGGACAGTTGAACACTGAAGCTTTCTTT. The chain joins TRBV10-3 to TRBJ1-1; 7 bases line up with TRBD1. V lost 10 bases, J lost 0 bases, and 5 bases stayed unmatched. The CDR3 runs 13 residues. CDR1 and CDR2 from the germline V gene are ENHRY and SYGVKD.

The chain uses TRBV5-1 and TRBJ1-6; D is unresolved. The CDR3 sequence is 14 residues long. Trimming stripped 4 bases from V and 1 base from J, with 6 bases between. CDR1 is SGHRS and CDR2 is YFSETQ in the germline V gene. The CDR3 loop is CASSLRSYNSPLHF. The CDR3 bases are TGCGCCAGCAGCCTACGATCCTATAATTCACCCCTCCACTTT. Filled out from reference TRBV5-1 and TRBJ1-6, the complete variable domain reads KAGVTQTPRYLIKTRGQQVTLSCSPISGHRSVSWYQQTPGQGLQFLFEYFSETQRNKGNFPGRFSGRQFSNSRSEMNVSTLELGDSALYLCASSLRSYNSPLHFGNGTRLTVT.

The chain joins TRBV28 to TRBJ1-1; 10 bases fit TRBD1. The CDR3 totals 17 residues. V trimming: 2 bases; J trimming: 4 bases; junction bases outside the gene matches: 10. Germline lookup yields CDR1 MDHEN and CDR2 SYDVKM. The CDR3 nucleotides read TGTGCCAGCAGTTTACTAGGACAGGGGGTGAGTGGCACTGAAGCTTTCTTT. Its translation: CASSLLGQGVSGTEAFF.

This rearrangement joins TRBV12-3 or TRBV12-4 to TRBJ2-7; a weak D match, TRBD1 (6 bases). The CDR3 length is 12 residues. V shed 5 bases and J shed 5 bases, with 10 bases lying between them. The CDR3 DNA follows: TGTGCCAGCAGTCCACAGGGTAACGAGCAGTACTTC. Translation: CASSPQGNEQYF.